This passage covers 24 T cell receptor beta chains from one sample sequenced in a study of blood T cell repertoires in COVID-19. Method: immunoSEQ multiplex PCR; TCRdb's copy keeps in-frame clones and lacks some. The sample holds about 72,000 clones, around four fifths seen once. Sequenced input: peripheral blood. The receptors here all came from a woman aged 80 or over with acute or convalescent COVID-19.

This rearrangement joins TRBV5-1 to TRBJ1-2, with no clear D. V shed 4 bases and J shed 4 bases, with 14 bases lying between them. The germline V gene encodes CDR1 SGHRS and CDR2 YFSETQ. This CDR3 has 14 residues. The CDR3 nucleotides read TGCGCCAGCAGCCTGGAGGGTGCGGGCTATGGCTACACCTTC. It translates to CASSLEGAGYGYTF.

J is TRBJ1-1 and V is TRBV5-1; maybe TRBD1 (6 bases). Germline lookup yields CDR1 SGHRS and CDR2 YFSETQ. The CDR3 runs 15 residues. V lost 4 bases and J 1 base, leaving 14 bases between the germline ends. CDR3 sequence: CASSLTGFPNTEAFF. The DNA for the CDR3 is TGCGCCAGCAGCCTCACAGGGTTCCCGAACACTGAAGCTTTCTTT.

The V gene is TRBV19, the J gene TRBJ1-5; the match to TRBD1 covers 9 bases. Germline lookup yields CDR1 LNHDA and CDR2 SQIVND (reference sequence). Germline trimming cut 9 bases from V and 6 bases from J; bases unmatched to any gene: 9. There are 14 residues in the CDR3. CDR3 loop: CASAGGQGSQPQHF. CDR3 nucleotides: TGTGCCAGCGCCGGGGGACAGGGCAGTCAGCCCCAGCATTTT.

The gene calls are TRBV5-5 and TRBJ2-2; the match to TRBD2 covers 15 bases. With 4 bases clipped from V and 4 bases from J, the junction kept 8 bases outside the gene matches. CDR1 SGHKS and CDR2 YYEKEE come from the germline V gene (reference sequence). CDR3 size: 18 residues. This CDR3 is CASSTRTSGRAFTGELFF. As DNA, the CDR3 is TGTGCCAGCAGCACCCGGACTAGCGGGAGGGCATTCACCGGGGAGCTGTTTTTT.

The chain is built from TRBV7-9 and TRBJ2-2; 14 nucleotides match TRBD2. Germline assignment: CDR1 SEHNR and CDR2 FQNEAQ (reference sequence). Trimming cost V 4 bases and J 4 bases; bases outside gene matches: 11. The CDR3 is made up of 19 amino acids. CDR3 bases: TGTGCCAGCAGCTCTTCGATGGGACTAGCGGGAGCAAGCACCGGGGAGCTGTTTTTT. It is translated as CASSSSMGLAGASTGELFF.

The genes are TRBV4-2 and TRBJ1-1; 7 bases match TRBD1. This CDR3 comprises 14 residues. Germline loops: CDR1 LGHNA, CDR2 YNFKEQ. J was trimmed by 7 bases and V by 1 base; bases with no gene match: 6. The CDR3 nucleotides read TGTGCCAGCAGCCAAGGGCAGGGGGACTTTGAAGCTTTCTTT. This gives the protein CASSQGQGDFEAFF.

The gene calls are TRBV27 and TRBJ1-4; no definite D call. V was pared by 4 bases and J by 8 bases, with 14 bases between. The CDR3 length is 14 residues. The germline V gene encodes CDR1 MNHEY and CDR2 SMNVEV (reference sequence). CDR3 region: CASSWREGGEKLFF. As DNA, the CDR3 is TGTGCCAGCAGTTGGAGGGAAGGCGGGGAAAAACTGTTTTTT.

This rearrangement joins TRBV2 to TRBJ1-2, with 8 positions matching TRBD1. With 7 bases clipped from V and 7 bases from J, the junction kept 5 bases outside the gene matches. The CDR3 has 12 amino acids. CDR1 is SNHLY and CDR2 is FYNNEI in the germline V gene. This CDR3 is CASIQDRVGYTF. DNA for the CDR3: TGTGCCAGCATTCAGGACAGGGTTGGCTACACCTTC.

The genes are TRBV2 and TRBJ1-5; no firm D call. Germline V gives CDR1 SNHLY, CDR2 FYNNEI. V was cut by 4 bases and J by 1 base, with 8 bases left in between. This CDR3 contains 14 residues. CDR3 in amino acids: CASSGAESNQPQHF. CDR3 in DNA: TGTGCCAGCAGTGGGGCCGAGAGCAATCAGCCCCAGCATTTT. The complete variable domain, with remaining parts taken from reference TRBV2 and TRBJ1-5, reads EPEVTQTPSHQVTQMGQEVILRCVPISNHLYFYWYRQILGQKVEFLVSFYNNEISEKSEIFDDQFSVERPDGSNFTLKIRSTKLEDSAMYFCASSGAESNQPQHFGDGTRLSIL.

The CDR3 reads CASSLWGGATNEQFF. Here the CDR3 DNA reads TGTGCCAGCAGCTTATGGGGGGGGGCCACGAATGAGCAGTTCTTC. This sequence joins TRBV7-2 and TRBJ2-1, with a weak D call TRBD2 (7 bases). Germline assignment: CDR1 SGHTA and CDR2 FQGNSA. This CDR3 region has 15 residues. Trimming stripped 2 bases from V and 7 bases from J, with 15 bases between.

This clone has a single count. The chain joins TRBV27 to TRBJ2-7, with 10 bases lining up with TRBD2. V lost 3 bases and J lost 4; bases outside the gene matches: 12. Germline-derived CDR1 and CDR2 are MNHEY and SMNVEV (reference sequence). This CDR3 contains 17 residues. DNA of the CDR3: TGTGCCAGCAGTTTGGCTCCTACTAGCGGGACCCCATACGAGCAGTACTTC. Protein product: CASSLAPTSGTPYEQYF.

This clone showed up just once. The CDR3 loop reads CSAPGLHPQGTQYF. The CDR3 DNA sequence: TGCAGCGCCCCGGGACTCCACCCCCAGGGGACCCAGTACTTC. The genes are TRBV29-1 and TRBJ2-5; possibly TRBD2 for D (6 bases). With 7 bases removed from V and 7 bases from J, the gap between germline ends came to 22 bases. CDR1 and CDR2 from the germline V gene are SQVTM and ANQGSEA. This CDR3 region has 14 residues. The variable domain in full, completed from reference TRBV29-1 and TRBJ2-5, reads SAVISQKPSRDICQRGTSLTIQCQVDSQVTMMFWYRQQPGQSLTLIATANQGSEATYESGFVIDKFPISRPNLTFSTLTVSNMSPEDSSIYLCSAPGLHPQGTQYFGPGTRLLVL.

This clone was detected only a few times. The V and J genes are TRBV7-9 and TRBJ2-7, with D hard to call. CDR3 length: 14 residues. The ends were cut back, 4 bases at V and 6 bases at J, with 16 bases in the middle. From germline, CDR1 is SEHNR and CDR2 FQNEAQ (reference sequence). The CDR3 here is CASSSPGRNGEQYF. CDR3 bases: TGTGCCAGCAGCTCCCCTGGGCGTAATGGCGAGCAGTACTTC.

J is TRBJ1-1 and V is TRBV9; D ambiguous. Germline values: CDR1 SGDLS, CDR2 YYNGEE. The CDR3 spans 14 residues. Trimming shortened V by 5 bases and J by 4 bases, and 15 bases separated the two germline ends. Written as DNA, the CDR3 is TGTGCCAGCAGTCTTGACCTTACGGGCACTGAAGCTTTCTTT. Encoded protein: CASSLDLTGTEAFF.

CDR3 protein: CASSLGGGGTTDTQYF. In nucleotides, the CDR3 is TGCGCCAGCAGCTTGGGGGGTGGCGGGACCACCGATACGCAGTATTTT. The V and J genes are TRBV5-1 and TRBJ2-3; D perhaps matches TRBD2 (6 bases). V dropped 0 bases and J dropped 6 bases, with 17 bases sitting between them. CDR3 size: 16 residues. Germline CDR1 is SGHRS and CDR2 is YFSETQ.

The chain recombines TRBV19 with TRBJ1-6; 10 bases match TRBD1. In germline, CDR1 is LNHDA, CDR2 SQIVND (reference sequence). The CDR3 consists of 17 residues. Trimming cost V 5 bases and J 8 bases; bases outside gene matches: 12. The CDR3, as DNA: TGTGCCAGTAGTGTTCAACCGGGACAGGGGCCTCATTCACCCCTCCACTTT. Protein sequence: CASSVQPGQGPHSPLHF.

The chain couples TRBV19 to TRBJ1-3; 7 bases align to TRBD1. The CDR3 is 18 amino acids. The trim removed 6 bases at V and 0 bases at J, leaving 14 bases unmatched. From germline, CDR1 is LNHDA and CDR2 SQIVND (reference sequence). CDR3 protein: CASRTVTGWSDSGNTIYF. The CDR3 region has the DNA TGTGCCAGTAGAACGGTGACAGGGTGGTCGGACTCTGGAAACACCATATATTTT.

V is TRBV7-9 and J is TRBJ2-7; TRBD2 agrees at 11 bases. CDR3 length equals 19 residues. Germline CDR1 SEHNR, CDR2 FQNEAQ (reference sequence). J was trimmed by 0 bases and V by 3 bases; bases with no gene match: 13. CDR3 nucleotide sequence: TGTGCCAGCAGCTTGAAGGAGGCTAGCGGGAGGACCAGCTCCTACGAGCAGTACTTC. It encodes CASSLKEASGRTSSYEQYF.

The chain combines TRBV3-1 (or the pseudogene TRBV3-2) with TRBJ1-2; 10 bases align to TRBD1. Germline trimming cut 4 bases from V and 4 bases from J; bases unmatched to any gene: 6. Per the germline V gene, CDR1 is LGHDT and CDR2 is YNNKEL (reference sequence). The CDR3 spans 15 residues. CDR3: CASSLRQGAGYGYTF. As DNA, the CDR3 is TGTGCCAGCAGCCTTAGACAGGGGGCCGGCTATGGCTACACCTTC.

The genes are TRBV10-1 and TRBJ2-1; possibly TRBD1 for D (6 bases). The CDR3 sequence is 14 residues long. From germline, CDR1 is WNHNN and CDR2 SYGVQD (reference sequence). Trimming shortened V by 4 bases and J by 7 bases, and 14 bases separated the two germline ends. The CDR3 nucleotides are TGCGCCAGCAGTGTGTCAGGGGATAGGAATGAGCAGTTCTTC. Its translation: CASSVSGDRNEQFF.

This clone was found a few times. The chain joins TRBV27 to TRBJ2-5, with TRBD1 matching 11 bases. Per germline, CDR1 MNHEY and CDR2 SMNVEV (reference sequence). V lost 3 bases and J lost 1; bases outside the gene matches: 1. The CDR3 is 15 amino acids. This CDR3 is CASSFGTGGQETQYF. Here the CDR3 DNA reads TGTGCCAGCAGTTTTGGGACAGGGGGCCAAGAGACCCAGTACTTC.

J is TRBJ2-7 and V is TRBV9, with D possibly being TRBD2 (6 bases). CDR1 and CDR2 from the germline V gene are SGDLS and YYNGEE. This CDR3 has 13 residues. The ends were cut back, 3 bases at V and 3 bases at J, with 10 bases in the middle. The CDR3: CASSGGDHYEQYF. The DNA of the CDR3 is TGTGCCAGCAGCGGGGGGGACCACTACGAGCAGTACTTC.

This clone occurred a few times. The V call is TRBV9, the J call TRBJ2-7; D not certain. Germline values: CDR1 SGDLS, CDR2 YYNGEE. The CDR3 runs to 13 residues. V lost 1 base and J 2 bases, leaving 7 bases between the germline ends. The DNA of the CDR3 is TGTGCCAGCAGCGTAAATCCAACCTACGAGCAGTACTTC. It translates to CASSVNPTYEQYF.

The CDR3 DNA follows: TGTGCCAGCAGCAATAACCAGGGGATGAATGAAAAACTGTTTTTT. As protein: CASSNNQGMNEKLFF. The J gene is TRBJ1-4, the V gene TRBV11-2; D is possibly TRBD1 (6 bases). Germline CDR1 is SGHAT and CDR2 is FQNNGV. The germline V and J ends were trimmed by 5 bases and 5 bases, with 15 bases remaining between them. The CDR3 is 15 amino acids.